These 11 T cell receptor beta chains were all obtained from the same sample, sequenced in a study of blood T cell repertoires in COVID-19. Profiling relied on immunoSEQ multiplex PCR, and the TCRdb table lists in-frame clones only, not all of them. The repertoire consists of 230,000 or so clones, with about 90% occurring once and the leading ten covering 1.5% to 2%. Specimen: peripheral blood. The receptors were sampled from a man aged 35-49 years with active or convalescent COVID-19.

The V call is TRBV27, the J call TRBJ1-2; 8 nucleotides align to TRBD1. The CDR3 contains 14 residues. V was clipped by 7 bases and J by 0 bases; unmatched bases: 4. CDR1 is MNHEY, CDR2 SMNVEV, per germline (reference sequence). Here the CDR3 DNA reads TGTGCCAGCACCCGGACAGGGACTAACTATGGCTACACCTTC. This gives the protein CASTRTGTNYGYTF.

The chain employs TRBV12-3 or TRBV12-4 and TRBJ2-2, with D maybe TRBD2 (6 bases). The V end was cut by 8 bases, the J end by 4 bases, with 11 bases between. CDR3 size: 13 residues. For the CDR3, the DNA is TGTGCCAGCCGGGAGCAGAGCACCGGGGAGCTGTTTTTT. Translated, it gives CASREQSTGELFF.

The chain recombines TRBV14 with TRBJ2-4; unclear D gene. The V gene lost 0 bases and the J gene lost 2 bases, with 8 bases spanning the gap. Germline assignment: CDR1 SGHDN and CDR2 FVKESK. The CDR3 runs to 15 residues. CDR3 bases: TGTGCCAGCAGCCAAGATCTGCGAACCAAAAACATTCAGTACTTC. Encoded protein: CASSQDLRTKNIQYF.

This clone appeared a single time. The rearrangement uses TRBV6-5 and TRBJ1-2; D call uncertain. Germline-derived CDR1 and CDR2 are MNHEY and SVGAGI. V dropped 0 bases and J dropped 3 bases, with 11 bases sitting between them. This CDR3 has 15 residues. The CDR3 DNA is TGTGCCAGCAGTTACTCGGGTAGCGGAGACTATGGCTACACCTTC. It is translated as CASSYSGSGDYGYTF.

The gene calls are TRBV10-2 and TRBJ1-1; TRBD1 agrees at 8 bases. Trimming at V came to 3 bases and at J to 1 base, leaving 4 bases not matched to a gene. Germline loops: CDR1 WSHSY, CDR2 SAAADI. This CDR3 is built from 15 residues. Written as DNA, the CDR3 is TGCGCCAGCAGTGATGACGACAGGGGGAACACTGAAGCTTTCTTT. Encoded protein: CASSDDDRGNTEAFF.

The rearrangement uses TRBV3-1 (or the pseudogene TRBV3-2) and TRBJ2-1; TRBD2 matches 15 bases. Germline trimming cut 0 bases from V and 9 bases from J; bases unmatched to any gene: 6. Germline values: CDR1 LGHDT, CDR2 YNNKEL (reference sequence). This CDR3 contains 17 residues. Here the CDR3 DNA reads TGTGCCAGCAGCCAAGAAAGAGGGACTAGCGGGAGGCTTGAGCAGTTCTTC. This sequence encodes CASSQERGTSGRLEQFF.

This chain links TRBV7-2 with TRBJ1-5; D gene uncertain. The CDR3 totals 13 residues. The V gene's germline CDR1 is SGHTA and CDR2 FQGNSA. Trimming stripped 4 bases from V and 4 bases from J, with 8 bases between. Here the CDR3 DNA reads TGTGCCAGCAGCTCCGATAGAAATCAGCCCCAGCATTTT. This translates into CASSSDRNQPQHF.

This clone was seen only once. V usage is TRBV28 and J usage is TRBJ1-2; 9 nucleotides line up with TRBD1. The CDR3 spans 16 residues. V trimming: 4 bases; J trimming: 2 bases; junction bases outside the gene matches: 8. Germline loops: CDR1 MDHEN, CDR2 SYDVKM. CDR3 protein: CASSSYSGTGNYGYTF. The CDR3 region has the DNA TGTGCCAGCAGTTCCTATTCCGGGACAGGGAACTATGGCTACACCTTC.

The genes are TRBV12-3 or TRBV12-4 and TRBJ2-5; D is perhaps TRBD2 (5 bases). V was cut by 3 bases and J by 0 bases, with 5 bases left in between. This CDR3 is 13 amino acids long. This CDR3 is CASSFGDQETQYF. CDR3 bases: TGTGCCAGCAGTTTCGGGGACCAAGAGACCCAGTACTTC.

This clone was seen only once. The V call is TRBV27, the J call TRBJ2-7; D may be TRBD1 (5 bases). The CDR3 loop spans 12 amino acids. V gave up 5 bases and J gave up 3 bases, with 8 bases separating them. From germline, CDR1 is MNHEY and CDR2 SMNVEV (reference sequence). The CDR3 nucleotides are TGTGCCAGCAGTCCAGGGTACTACGAGCAGTACTTC. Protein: CASSPGYYEQYF.

CDR3: CASSVLSTGELFF. The CDR3 coding sequence is TGTGCCAGCAGCGTCCTGAGTACCGGGGAGCTGTTTTTT. The rearrangement joins TRBV9 to TRBJ2-2; D is unresolved. The ends were cut back, 2 bases at V and 5 bases at J, with 7 bases in the middle. The V gene's germline CDR1 is SGDLS and CDR2 YYNGEE. This CDR3 is 13 amino acids long.